This T cell receptor beta chain was recorded in a study of glioma-infiltrating T cells after dendritic cell vaccination. The time point here: after dendritic cell vaccination, including at tumor progression/relapse. V was cut by 4 bases and J by 15 bases, with 13 bases left in between. Germline assignment: CDR1 SEHNR and CDR2 FQNEAQ (reference sequence). This CDR3 has 12 amino acids. Generated by immunoSEQ multiplex PCR, the TCRdb table keeps only in-frame clones and is missing some. The table shows 55,000 to 75,000 clones, with around 85% occurring only once. The sample in question was blood, obtained after dendritic cell vaccination. The genes are TRBV7-9 and TRBJ1-6; D not resolved. This TCR came from a human donor with glioblastoma. The CDR3 region has the DNA TGTGCCAGCAGCTCGACCGCGCGCGGCCTCCACTTT. This gives the protein CASSSTARGLHF.